The 22 T cell receptor beta chains below all came from one sample that was sequenced in a study of T-cell reconstitution after alpha-beta-depleted transplantation in children. As it was prepared, the TCRbeta library received unique molecular identifiers. MiXCR was run by TCRdb on the PCR reads, yielding one entry per CDR3 protein. The sample includes 500,000 or so distinct CDR3 sequences, over 25% of them seen just once. Sequencing used PBMCs from the stem cell graft donor, obtained from the stem cell graft. The source of these receptors is a human donor who donated a stem cell graft to a child with aplastic anemia.

The CDR3 is CASSRTADATNEKLFF. The CDR3 nucleotides are TGTGCCAGCAGCCGGACAGCCGATGCAACTAATGAAAAACTGTTTTTT. V and J are TRBV5-4 and TRBJ1-4; TRBD1 is a possible D gene (6 bases). The V end lost 4 bases, the J end lost 0 bases, and 13 bases lay between the germline ends. Germline V gene sequence: CDR1 SGHNT, CDR2 YYREEE (reference sequence). The CDR3 extends over 16 amino acids.

This chain links TRBV7-2 with TRBJ2-3, with no clear D. Germline V gene lookup returns CDR1 SGHTA and CDR2 FQGNSA. Trimming cost V 5 bases and J 4 bases, with 13 bases left between them. The CDR3 extends over 14 amino acids. CDR3 DNA sequence: TGTGCCAGCAGCCCGGGCGATAAAGCAGATACGCAGTATTTT. Translating it yields CASSPGDKADTQYF.

A few counts support this clonotype. The rearrangement uses TRBV12-3 or TRBV12-4 and TRBJ1-2; D is ambiguous. This CDR3 is 13 amino acids long. V was trimmed by 7 bases and J by 2 bases, leaving 11 bases between them. The CDR3 DNA reads TGTGCCAGCACCCAACAGAGAAACTATGGCTACACCTTC. Amino acid sequence: CASTQQRNYGYTF.

This clonotype appeared a few times. The chain uses TRBV15 and TRBJ2-3; 9 bases match TRBD1. From germline, CDR1 is LNHNV and CDR2 YYDKDF (reference sequence). Trimming took 5 bases from V and 1 from J; bases not matched to a gene: 4. This CDR3 spans 15 amino acids. This CDR3 reads CATSPRTGGTDTQYF. DNA of the CDR3: TGTGCCACCAGCCCAAGGACAGGGGGCACAGATACGCAGTATTTT.

The V and J genes are TRBV5-4 and TRBJ2-5; D might be TRBD2 (5 bases). V was pared by 2 bases and J by 5 bases, with 13 bases between. The germline CDR1 and CDR2 sequences are SGHNT and YYREEE (reference sequence). This CDR3 is built from 14 residues. The CDR3 sequence: CASSFPDFGETQYF. As DNA, the CDR3 is TGTGCCAGCAGCTTCCCGGACTTCGGGGAGACCCAGTACTTC. The full variable domain, completed using reference TRBV5-4 and TRBJ2-5, is ETGVTQSPTHLIKTRGQQVTLRCSSQSGHNTVSWYQQALGQGPQFIFQYYREEENGRGNFPPRFSGLQFPNYSSELNVNALELDDSALYLCASSFPDFGETQYFGPGTRLLVL.

V and J are TRBV29-1 and TRBJ2-2; D is uncertain. The CDR3 consists of 11 residues. The ends were cut back, 7 bases at V and 1 base at J, with 4 bases in the middle. Germline-derived CDR1 and CDR2 are SQVTM and ANQGSEA. For the CDR3, the DNA is TGCAGCGCCCAGAACACCGGGGAGCTGTTTTTT. The encoded protein is CSAQNTGELFF.

Here the CDR3 DNA reads TGTGCCAGCAGTTTCGTGGACACCGGGGAGCTGTTTTTT. Translating gives CASSFVDTGELFF. V gene TRBV12-3 or TRBV12-4 combines with J gene TRBJ2-2; D remains ambiguous. This CDR3 comprises 13 residues. V was shortened by 3 bases and J by 3 bases, with 5 bases between the two germline ends.

This clonotype appeared once. The genes are TRBV27 and TRBJ2-1; the D gene is possibly TRBD2 (6 bases). The germline V gene has CDR1 MNHEY and CDR2 SMNVEV (reference sequence). Trimming removed 8 bases from V and 5 bases from J, with 16 bases in between. The CDR3 is 14 amino acids. CDR3 loop: CASRTSPPNNEQFF. CDR3 coding DNA: TGTGCCAGCCGTACTAGCCCACCTAACAATGAGCAGTTCTTC.

The chain has TRBV5-4 and TRBJ2-4; D possibly corresponds to TRBD2 (6 bases). V lost 3 bases and J 5 bases, leaving 12 bases between the germline ends. The germline V gene has CDR1 SGHNT and CDR2 YYREEE (reference sequence). The CDR3 totals 14 residues. Here the CDR3 reads CASSWASGENIQYF. As DNA, the CDR3 is TGTGCCAGCAGCTGGGCTTCGGGGGAAAACATTCAGTACTTC.

The chain couples TRBV20-1 to TRBJ2-1; TRBD1 matches 8 bases. The CDR3 sequence is 15 residues long. CDR1 is DFQATT, CDR2 SNEGSKA, per germline (reference sequence). The J segment lost 2 bases and the V segment lost 6 bases, leaving 9 bases of the junction unmatched. CDR3 DNA: TGCAGTGCCGAGCCTGGCAGGGGGCCCTACAATGAGCAGTTCTTC. Its translation: CSAEPGRGPYNEQFF.

V and J are TRBV11-2 and TRBJ2-1; TRBD2 agrees at 7 bases. This CDR3 has 18 residues. Germline V CDR1 and CDR2: SGHAT, FQNNGV. With V trimmed by 7 bases and J by 0 bases, 15 bases remained unmatched. CDR3 in DNA: TGTGCCAGCACCTACCGGGACTACCCACTGAGCTCCTACAATGAGCAGTTCTTC. This sequence encodes CASTYRDYPLSSYNEQFF.

In its sample, this clonotype was seen a few times. J is TRBJ2-5 and V is TRBV6-2 or TRBV6-3, with 12 bases fitting TRBD2. The CDR3 runs 14 residues. Unmatched junction bases numbered 3, after V lost 6 bases and J lost 4 bases. Germline CDR1 MNHEY, CDR2 SVGEGT. The CDR3 here is CASRLAGGLETQYF. In nucleotides, the CDR3 is TGTGCCAGCAGGCTAGCGGGAGGGTTAGAGACCCAGTACTTC.

The chain uses TRBV6-2 or TRBV6-3 and TRBJ1-1; tentative D call: TRBD1 (6 bases). Germline CDR1 is MNHEY and CDR2 is SVGEGT. The V end lost 8 bases, the J end lost 1 base, and 23 bases lay between the germline ends. The CDR3 is made up of 17 amino acids. CDR3 coding DNA: TGTGCCAGCTTCGAAACAGGGACTGGCGTGGGGAACACTGAAGCTTTCTTT. Amino acid sequence: CASFETGTGVGNTEAFF.

The chain employs TRBV6-1 and TRBJ2-7; D unclear. This CDR3 is built from 13 residues. Germline assignment: CDR1 MNHNS and CDR2 SASEGT. V lost 4 bases to trimming and J lost 6 bases, with 13 bases between them. The CDR3 loop is CASSGDIPREQYV. In DNA, the CDR3 is TGTGCCAGCAGTGGGGATATCCCTCGCGAGCAGTACGTC.

The J gene is TRBJ2-3, the V gene TRBV5-1; D might be TRBD1 or TRBD2, each matching 5 bases. The CDR3 consists of 14 residues. Trimming took off 5 bases at V and 0 bases at J, with 10 bases between the two ends. Germline CDR1 and CDR2: SGHRS and YFSETQ. CDR3 protein: CASRRDPSTDTQYF. The CDR3 bases are TGCGCCAGCAGACGGGACCCCAGCACAGATACGCAGTATTTT.

This clonotype was observed a handful of times. The chain is built from TRBV12-3 or TRBV12-4 and TRBJ2-3, with 7 bases lining up with TRBD1. The CDR3 consists of 14 residues. V shed 6 bases, J shed 7 bases, and the junction held 10 bases outside the gene matches. This chain's CDR3 is CASSFRDSENTQYF. Here the CDR3 DNA reads TGTGCCAGCAGCTTCCGGGACAGTGAGAATACGCAGTATTTT.

The CDR3 is CASSWNTDTQYF. The CDR3 region has the DNA TGCGCCAGCAGCTGGAACACAGATACGCAGTATTTT. The chain employs TRBV5-1 and TRBJ2-3, with D hard to call. The germline V gene has CDR1 SGHRS and CDR2 YFSETQ. This CDR3 spans 12 amino acids. The ends were cut back, 3 bases at V and 2 bases at J, with 4 bases in the middle.

The V call is TRBV9, the J call TRBJ1-2, with D unresolved. The CDR3 is 14 residues long. V was pared by 0 bases and J by 6 bases, with 12 bases between. Germline loops: CDR1 SGDLS, CDR2 YYNGEE. CDR3 in DNA: TGTGCCAGCAGCGTAGACCAAGGGATGGATGGCTACACCTTC. This gives the protein CASSVDQGMDGYTF.

This chain connects TRBV3-1 to TRBJ2-7; perhaps TRBD1 as D (6 bases). CDR3 length: 14 amino acids. Deletions cut 1 base from V and 7 bases from J, with 14 bases between. Germline CDR1 is LGHDT and CDR2 is YNNKEL (reference sequence). CDR3 amino acids: CASSQGAGEREQYF. In DNA form, the CDR3 reads TGTGCCAGCAGCCAAGGGGCAGGGGAGAGGGAGCAGTACTTC.

This clonotype appeared a few times. The chain links TRBV12-3 or TRBV12-4 to TRBJ1-2; D uncertain. V lost 4 bases, J lost 8 bases, and 11 bases lay in between. There are 12 residues in the CDR3. CDR3 bases: TGTGCCAGCAGTTCTTCAACGGGGGGCTACACCTTC. The encoded protein is CASSSSTGGYTF.

The V and J genes are TRBV10-3 and TRBJ2-4; a weak D match, TRBD1 (6 bases). Per germline, CDR1 ENHRY and CDR2 SYGVKD. The CDR3 totals 17 residues. V gave up 2 bases and J gave up 2 bases, with 16 bases separating them. This CDR3 is CAISEGDIGQPKNIQYF. The CDR3 coding sequence is TGTGCCATCAGTGAGGGGGACATAGGACAGCCCAAAAACATTCAGTACTTC.

The chain joins TRBV5-1 to TRBJ2-4; tentative D call: TRBD1 (6 bases). Germline V gene data show CDR1 as SGHRS and CDR2 as YFSETQ. The CDR3 runs to 15 residues. The ends were cut back, 0 bases at V and 7 bases at J, with 14 bases in the middle. CDR3 in amino acids: CASSLDPGVRNIQYF. The CDR3 DNA follows: TGCGCCAGCAGCTTGGATCCAGGGGTGAGGAACATTCAGTACTTC.